The 7 T cell receptor beta chains below were found in one sample sequenced in a study of cytomegalovirus exposure and HLA in healthy donors. Primers included in the PCR were 60 Vbeta and 13 Jbeta primers. Libraries were prepared by immunoSEQ multiplex PCR; TCRdb keeps only in-frame clonotypes and omits some of them. The data hold around 130,000 clones, with over 60% observed a single time. Input material: PBMCs. These receptors were taken from a woman in her sixties or seventies in good health and CMV-seronegative.

The chain is built from TRBV5-6 and TRBJ1-6; D ambiguous. This CDR3 spans 15 amino acids. The V and J ends lost 4 bases and 6 bases respectively, with 14 bases between them. CDR1 SGHDT and CDR2 YYEEEE come from the germline V gene. The CDR3 here is CASSLSEGRNSPLHF. The DNA of the CDR3 is TGTGCCAGCAGCCTATCAGAGGGCCGTAATTCACCCCTCCACTTT.

This clone was detected a few times. The chain recombines TRBV5-1 with TRBJ2-5, with 8 bases fitting TRBD2. The CDR3 spans 14 residues. V was clipped by 4 bases and J by 4 bases; unmatched bases: 6. Germline V CDR1 and CDR2: SGHRS, YFSETQ. The CDR3 sequence is CASSPTSGRETQYF. DNA of the CDR3: TGCGCCAGCAGCCCTACTAGCGGCAGAGAGACCCAGTACTTC.

This rearrangement joins TRBV11-2 to TRBJ2-7; the match to TRBD2 covers 10 bases. The CDR3 has 14 residues. CDR1 SGHAT and CDR2 FQNNGV come from the germline V gene. Trimming cost V 4 bases and J 6 bases; bases outside gene matches: 6. CDR3 region: CASSSIAGGREQYF. The DNA of the CDR3 is TGTGCCAGCAGCTCGATAGCGGGGGGACGCGAGCAGTACTTC.

The CDR3, as DNA: TGCGCCAGCAGCCAAATAGCGGGGGGCGCGGATACGCAGTATTTT. This sequence encodes CASSQIAGGADTQYF. V and J are TRBV4-1 and TRBJ2-3, with 10 bases that match TRBD2. The CDR3 extends over 15 amino acids. Germline V CDR1 and CDR2: MGHRA, YSYEKL. Losses at the gene ends were 2 bases for V and 6 bases for J; bases not matched to a gene: 5.

The J gene is TRBJ2-1, the V gene TRBV6-1; 9 nucleotides align to TRBD2. V shed 8 bases, J shed 8 bases, and the junction held 13 bases outside the gene matches. CDR3 length: 15 residues. CDR1 is MNHNS and CDR2 is SASEGT in the germline V gene. DNA for the CDR3: TGTGCCAGCGGGACCGGGACTAGCTTCGTGTATGAGCAGTTCTTC. Residues: CASGTGTSFVYEQFF.

In this sample, this clone turned up a few times. The chain recombines TRBV6-1 with TRBJ1-2; D not certain. V shed 6 bases and J shed 2 bases, with 7 bases lying between them. The CDR3 sequence is 12 residues long. Germline V CDR1 and CDR2: MNHNS, SASEGT. The CDR3 reads CASSQSNYGYTF. The CDR3 DNA sequence: TGTGCCAGCAGCCAATCCAACTATGGCTACACCTTC.

The chain links TRBV7-9 to TRBJ1-2; no definite D call. V dropped 2 bases and J dropped 0 bases, with 7 bases sitting between them. Germline-derived CDR1 and CDR2 are SEHNR and FQNEAQ (reference sequence). The CDR3 is made up of 14 amino acids. In DNA form, the CDR3 reads TGTGCCAGCAGCTTAACTACAACTAACTATGGCTACACCTTC. It specifies CASSLTTTNYGYTF.